These 7 T cell receptor beta chains share one sample of origin, sequenced in a study of Graves' ophthalmopathy and Graves' hyperthyroidism. Amplification of the TCR beta CDR3 regions used RNA transcripts (as template). The first round was an RT-PCR with HTBI primers, and the second round was a multiplex PCR. Via MiXCR, TCRdb re-called the multiplex PCR reads, giving one row per CDR3 protein. The data contain 220,000 or so distinct CDR3 sequences, under 25% of them singletons. Sample: peripheral blood. The receptors here all came from a woman aged 50 to 60 with Graves' ophthalmopathy.

The chain couples TRBV7-9 to TRBJ1-2, with 11 bases that match TRBD1. V gave up 6 bases and J gave up 5 bases; unmatched junction bases: 5. The CDR3 extends over 14 amino acids. CDR1 and CDR2 (germline): SEHNR, FQNEAQ (reference sequence). Here the CDR3 DNA reads TGTGCCAGCAGGAAGGACAGGGGGCCATATGGCTACACCTTC. Its protein is CASRKDRGPYGYTF.

This clonotype occurred a few times. V gene TRBV5-1 combines with J gene TRBJ2-2; D perhaps matches TRBD2 (5 bases). The CDR3 loop spans 15 amino acids. Trimming stripped 0 bases from V and 4 bases from J, with 10 bases between. CDR1 is SGHRS and CDR2 is YFSETQ in the germline V gene. CDR3 DNA: TGCGCCAGCAGCTTGGGGGTGACTACCACCGGGGAGCTGTTTTTT. This gives the protein CASSLGVTTTGELFF.

There are many counts of this clonotype. The chain carries TRBV20-1 and TRBJ1-1; tentative D call: TRBD1 (5 bases). This CDR3 comprises 12 residues. Deletions cut 6 bases from V and 4 bases from J, with 12 bases between. Looked up from germline, CDR1 is DFQATT and CDR2 is SNEGSKA (reference sequence). The CDR3 sequence is CSATGGATEAFF. In DNA, the CDR3 is TGCAGTGCCACCGGTGGGGCCACTGAAGCTTTCTTT.

V is TRBV11-2 and J is TRBJ2-7, with TRBD1 identical over 11 bases. Unmatched junction bases numbered 15, after V lost 8 bases and J lost 6 bases. The CDR3 extends over 16 amino acids. In germline, CDR1 is SGHAT, CDR2 FQNNGV. CDR3 bases: TGTGCCAGCTCACCGAAGGCCGGGACAGGGGGAGTCGAGCAGTACTTC. Protein: CASSPKAGTGGVEQYF.

This clonotype showed up many times. This chain joins TRBV20-1 and TRBJ1-6, with a possible D match to TRBD1 (6 bases). Trimming left V 1 base short and J 1 base short, with 17 bases between. The CDR3 is made up of 18 amino acids. Germline CDR1 is DFQATT and CDR2 is SNEGSKA (reference sequence). Written as DNA, the CDR3 is TGCAGTGCTAGAGCCTTCAACAGGGCCCTTTCCTATAATTCACCCCTCCACTTT. Protein: CSARAFNRALSYNSPLHF.

This clonotype was recorded a few times. The chain couples TRBV20-1 to TRBJ2-2; D is unresolved. The germline CDR1 and CDR2 sequences are DFQATT and SNEGSKA (reference sequence). Trimming left V 0 bases short and J 8 bases short, with 4 bases between. The CDR3 consists of 11 residues. The CDR3 here is CSARDRGELFF. The CDR3 nucleotides are TGCAGTGCTAGAGATCGGGGGGAGCTGTTTTTT.

This clonotype was seen at least ten times. The chain combines TRBV12-3 or TRBV12-4 with TRBJ1-5, with D unresolved. With 6 bases removed from V and 0 bases from J, the gap between germline ends came to 6 bases. The CDR3 runs 13 residues. CDR3 sequence: CASSLHSNQPQHF. The DNA of the CDR3 is TGTGCCAGCAGCCTTCATAGCAATCAGCCCCAGCATTTT.